Following are 12 T cell receptor beta chains from one sample sequenced in a study of blood T cell repertoires in COVID-19. TCRdb keeps only in-frame clones here, not all; method: immunoSEQ multiplex PCR. This sample has about 180,000 clones, with roughly 83% found just once. Specimen: peripheral blood. Receptor source: a human donor in a cohort sampled during active COVID-19.

This clone came up a few times. The V call is TRBV15, the J call TRBJ2-7, with a possible D match to TRBD2 (5 bases). Germline CDR1 and CDR2: LNHNV and YYDKDF (reference sequence). The CDR3 is 14 residues long. The V end lost 6 bases, the J end lost 5 bases, and 17 bases lay between the germline ends. The CDR3 region is CATRSTTLAHEQYF. Here the CDR3 DNA reads TGTGCCACCAGATCTACGACCCTAGCCCACGAGCAGTACTTC.

The rearrangement joins TRBV11-2 to TRBJ2-1, with TRBD2 identical over 8 bases. The CDR3 consists of 16 residues. From germline, CDR1 is SGHAT and CDR2 FQNNGV. The trim removed 2 bases at V and 1 base at J, leaving 4 bases unmatched. CDR3 amino acids: CASSLRASGSYNEQFF. The CDR3 nucleotides read TGTGCCAGCAGCTTAAGGGCTAGCGGGTCCTACAATGAGCAGTTCTTC.

The J gene is TRBJ2-3, the V gene TRBV11-3; TRBD2 matches 9 bases. This CDR3 has 16 residues. The junction had 10 bases not matched to a gene; V was cut back by 5 bases and J by 4 bases. Germline-derived CDR1 and CDR2 are SGHNT and YENEEA. Written as DNA, the CDR3 is TGTGCCAGCAGCCCAACTACTAGCGGGTTGGCAGATACGCAGTATTTT. It codes for CASSPTTSGLADTQYF.

This clone was detected only a few times. The V and J genes are TRBV6-5 and TRBJ1-5, with D perhaps matching TRBD1 (6 bases). The CDR3 sequence is 13 residues long. Germline CDR1 MNHEY, CDR2 SVGAGI. V lost 6 bases and J 4 bases, leaving 10 bases between the germline ends. In DNA form, the CDR3 reads TGTGCCAGCAGCGGACAGCAGAATCAGCCCCAGCATTTT. It is translated as CASSGQQNQPQHF.

The chain carries TRBV11-2 and TRBJ2-2; 10 bases are a match to TRBD1. The CDR3 runs 14 residues. The J segment lost 4 bases and the V segment lost 11 bases, leaving 7 bases of the junction unmatched. Germline assignment: CDR1 SGHAT and CDR2 FQNNGV. The CDR3 spells CAERTGGATGELFF. CDR3 DNA: TGTGCCGAGCGGACAGGGGGGGCCACCGGGGAGCTGTTTTTT.

The chain uses TRBV6-2 or TRBV6-3 and TRBJ2-7; D is uncertain. CDR1 is MNHEY and CDR2 is SVGEGT in the germline V gene. V dropped 6 bases and J dropped 3 bases, with 6 bases sitting between them. The CDR3 contains 11 residues. DNA of the CDR3: TGTGCCAGCAGCAATAACTACGAGCAGTACTTC. It codes for CASSNNYEQYF.

The chain uses TRBV2 and TRBJ1-5, with 8 positions matching TRBD1. This CDR3 comprises 14 residues. Germline loops: CDR1 SNHLY, CDR2 FYNNEI. J was trimmed by 4 bases and V by 6 bases; bases with no gene match: 5. This CDR3 is CASSRDRRNQPQHF. CDR3 coding DNA: TGTGCCAGCAGCAGGGACAGGAGGAATCAGCCCCAGCATTTT.

This clone was seen a handful of times. The chain combines TRBV12-3 or TRBV12-4 with TRBJ2-7; no definite D call. The CDR3 has 12 amino acids. The V gene lost 6 bases and the J gene lost 4 bases, with 10 bases spanning the gap. The DNA of the CDR3 is TGTGCCAGCAGCCCGCAGGTTTACGAGCAGTACTTC. Its protein is CASSPQVYEQYF.

This chain uses TRBV6-2 or TRBV6-3 with TRBJ1-2; 7 bases map to TRBD1. The junction had 4 bases not matched to a gene; V was cut back by 5 bases and J by 1 base. CDR1 and CDR2 from the germline V gene are MNHEY and SVGEGT. This CDR3 has 14 residues. This CDR3 is CASSPQGVNYGYTF. For the CDR3, the DNA is TGTGCCAGCAGTCCCCAGGGGGTTAACTATGGCTACACCTTC.

CDR3 in amino acids: CASSHTLTQGKTQYF. CDR3 DNA sequence: TGTGCCAGCAGCCACACCCTCACGCAGGGTAAGACCCAGTACTTC. This chain links TRBV3-1 (or the pseudogene TRBV3-2) with TRBJ2-5, with a possible D match to TRBD1 (5 bases). Germline values: CDR1 LGHDT, CDR2 YNNKEL (reference sequence). The CDR3 length is 15 residues. Trimming stripped 3 bases from V and 6 bases from J, with 17 bases between.

This rearrangement joins TRBV28 to TRBJ2-2, with TRBD1 as a possible D gene (6 bases). This CDR3 has 16 residues. Trimming pared 2 bases from V and 4 bases from J, leaving 14 bases between. CDR1 and CDR2 from the germline V gene are MDHEN and SYDVKM. The CDR3 DNA follows: TGTGCCAGCAGTTTAACGGCAGGGGCTTCCACCGGGGAGCTGTTTTTT. This gives the protein CASSLTAGASTGELFF.

The chain links TRBV4-3 to TRBJ1-3, with D possibly TRBD1 on 6 matching bases. The V end lost 1 base, the J end lost 0 bases, and 10 bases lay between the germline ends. This CDR3 contains 16 residues. CDR1 and CDR2 from the germline V gene are LGHNA and YSLEER. CDR3 in DNA: TGCGCCAGCAGCCAAGGTACAGGGCCCTCTGGAAACACCATATATTTT. Encoded protein: CASSQGTGPSGNTIYF.